These T cell receptor beta chains were read from a single sample in a study of naive and memory T cell subsets. TCRdb passed the UMI-ligation and nested PCR reads through MiXCR, listing each CDR3 protein once. This sample has under 150,000 distinct CDR3 sequences, with approximately 17% found just once. Material for sequencing was naive CD4+ T cells from blood. The receptor source for this set is a human donor in good health. Both conserved end residues are part of each CDR3. A D gene is named only where the DNA matches it firmly. Clone size is shown for a subset of rows, as once, few, many or a class of expanded clone.

cdr3_nt: TGTGCCAGCAGGGACCCAAATTTTTCATATGGCTACACCTTC
cdr3_aa: CASRDPNFSYGYTF
d_call: -
clone_size: many
v_call: TRBV28
j_call: TRBJ1-2

cdr3_nt: TGCGCCAGCAGCTTAGGCGGGAACACAGATACGCAGTATTTT
cdr3_aa: CASSLGGNTDTQYF
d_call: -
clone_size: -
v_call: TRBV5-1
j_call: TRBJ2-3

cdr3_nt: TGCGCCAGCAGCTTGGGAAATGGGAATGAGCAGTTCTTC
cdr3_aa: CASSLGNGNEQFF
d_call: -
clone_size: few
v_call: TRBV5-1
j_call: TRBJ2-1

cdr3_nt: TGTGCCTGGAGGAACAGGGGGCTCTACGAGCAGTACTTC
cdr3_aa: CAWRNRGLYEQYF
d_call: TRBD1
clone_size: -
v_call: TRBV30
j_call: TRBJ2-7

cdr3_nt: TGTGCCAGCAGCTCGACTAGGATTAACTACGAGCAGTACTTC
cdr3_aa: CASSSTRINYEQYF
d_call: -
clone_size: few
v_call: TRBV7-3
j_call: TRBJ2-7

cdr3_nt: TGTGCCAGCAGAGCTTCCGGAGGAGGGAACGAGCAGTACTTC
cdr3_aa: CASRASGGGNEQYF
d_call: -
clone_size: few
v_call: TRBV6-6
j_call: TRBJ2-7

cdr3_nt: TGTGCCACCAGTGATTCGACTAGCGGGAGTCCTACAGATACGCAGTATTTT
cdr3_aa: CATSDSTSGSPTDTQYF
d_call: TRBD2
clone_size: many
v_call: TRBV24-1
j_call: TRBJ2-3

cdr3_nt: TGTGCCAGCATTTTACGGGAGGGCCGTTTTGAGCAGTTCTTC
cdr3_aa: CASILREGRFEQFF
d_call: TRBD2
clone_size: few
v_call: TRBV6-2/TRBV6-3
j_call: TRBJ2-1

cdr3_nt: TGTGCCAGCAGCTCTGGGGCCAACGTCCTGACTTTC
cdr3_aa: CASSSGANVLTF
d_call: -
clone_size: many
v_call: TRBV7-2
j_call: TRBJ2-6

cdr3_nt: TGTGCCAGCTCACCAACTAATCGGGCAGAGACCCAGTACTTC
cdr3_aa: CASSPTNRAETQYF
d_call: -
clone_size: -
v_call: TRBV18
j_call: TRBJ2-5

cdr3_nt: TGTGCCAGCAGTTACGCCTTCCAGGGTGCCAACACTGAAGCTTTCTTT
cdr3_aa: CASSYAFQGANTEAFF
d_call: -
clone_size: few
v_call: TRBV6-5
j_call: TRBJ1-1

cdr3_nt: TGCAGCGTGAAGTCACCCGAGGTGGAGACCCAGTACTTC
cdr3_aa: CSVKSPEVETQYF
d_call: -
clone_size: few
v_call: TRBV29-1
j_call: TRBJ2-5

cdr3_nt: TGCGCCAGCAGCAGAGGGACGGACAGCTCTGGAAACACCATATATTTT
cdr3_aa: CASSRGTDSSGNTIYF
d_call: -
clone_size: few
v_call: TRBV5-1
j_call: TRBJ1-3

cdr3_nt: TGTGCCACCAGTGATTCACAAAAGTCGACCGGGGAGCTGTTTTTT
cdr3_aa: CATSDSQKSTGELFF
d_call: -
clone_size: -
v_call: TRBV24-1
j_call: TRBJ2-2

cdr3_nt: TGCAGTGCGATGGACCGAAGGATGCTAATAGCGGGAGGCGCAGATACGCAGTATTTT
cdr3_aa: CSAMDRRMLIAGGADTQYF
d_call: TRBD2
clone_size: few
v_call: TRBV20-1
j_call: TRBJ2-3

cdr3_nt: TGTGCCAGCAGTTACGACAGGGGGCAATATTACGAGCAGTACTTC
cdr3_aa: CASSYDRGQYYEQYF
d_call: TRBD1
clone_size: many
v_call: TRBV6-5
j_call: TRBJ2-7

cdr3_nt: TGTGCCAGCAGACTAGCGGGAGTAGGGGCCTACGAGCAGTACTTC
cdr3_aa: CASRLAGVGAYEQYF
d_call: TRBD2
clone_size: many
v_call: TRBV3-1
j_call: TRBJ2-7

cdr3_nt: TGTGCCAGCAGTAGACAGGGGTTCTACAATGAGCAGTTCTTC
cdr3_aa: CASSRQGFYNEQFF
d_call: TRBD1
clone_size: -
v_call: TRBV12-3/TRBV12-4
j_call: TRBJ2-1

cdr3_nt: TGTGCCATCTCAGGGACCGGGAACACCGGGGAGCTGTTTTTT
cdr3_aa: CAISGTGNTGELFF
d_call: -
clone_size: -
v_call: TRBV10-3
j_call: TRBJ2-2

cdr3_nt: TGTGCCAGCTCACCCTTTCGGGGGGCGGACACTGAAGCTTTCTTT
cdr3_aa: CASSPFRGADTEAFF
d_call: -
clone_size: few
v_call: TRBV18
j_call: TRBJ1-1

cdr3_nt: TGTGCCAGCAGTTACTCGGGCGGGTCAGGGAGGGTCAGCACAGATACGCAGTATTTT
cdr3_aa: CASSYSGGSGRVSTDTQYF
d_call: TRBD2
clone_size: few
v_call: TRBV6-6
j_call: TRBJ2-3

cdr3_nt: TGTGCCAGCAGTGAACGCGGACAGACATATGGCTACACCTTC
cdr3_aa: CASSERGQTYGYTF
d_call: -
clone_size: -
v_call: TRBV6-1
j_call: TRBJ1-2

cdr3_nt: TGTGCCAGCAGACCTCCTATAGGCCAAGAGACCCAGTACTTC
cdr3_aa: CASRPPIGQETQYF
d_call: -
clone_size: few
v_call: TRBV2
j_call: TRBJ2-5

cdr3_nt: TGTGCCAGCAGCTTACTTCCCGCCAGATTACTAGCCCCCAATGAGCAGTTCTTC
cdr3_aa: CASSLLPARLLAPNEQFF
d_call: -
clone_size: few
v_call: TRBV11-2
j_call: TRBJ2-1

cdr3_nt: TGCAGCGTTGAATCGGCGGGAGATGGGGGGACAGATACGCAGTATTTT
cdr3_aa: CSVESAGDGGTDTQYF
d_call: TRBD2
clone_size: -
v_call: TRBV29-1
j_call: TRBJ2-3

cdr3_nt: TGCAGCGTAGCCTGGTCAGTCTCCTACGAGCAGTACTTC
cdr3_aa: CSVAWSVSYEQYF
d_call: -
clone_size: few
v_call: TRBV29-1
j_call: TRBJ2-7

cdr3_nt: TGTGCCAGCAGCTGGGGCAGTTTCTCTGGAAACACCATATATTTT
cdr3_aa: CASSWGSFSGNTIYF
d_call: -
clone_size: few
v_call: TRBV6-5
j_call: TRBJ1-3

cdr3_nt: TGCAGTGCCCCGGCGGGAATTGCGTACGAGCAGTACTTC
cdr3_aa: CSAPAGIAYEQYF
d_call: -
clone_size: -
v_call: TRBV20-1
j_call: TRBJ2-7

cdr3_nt: TGTGCCAGCAGTAAGGGTCAGCCCCAGCATTTT
cdr3_aa: CASSKGQPQHF
d_call: -
clone_size: -
v_call: TRBV27
j_call: TRBJ1-5

cdr3_nt: TGTGCCAGCAGCTCACATTCTAGCGGGAGAGAAGAGACCCAGTACTTC
cdr3_aa: CASSSHSSGREETQYF
d_call: TRBD2
clone_size: -
v_call: TRBV7-2
j_call: TRBJ2-5

cdr3_nt: TGCAGTTCAACCTACCAGGTCCGGGAGACCCAGTACTTC
cdr3_aa: CSSTYQVRETQYF
d_call: -
clone_size: few
v_call: TRBV20-1
j_call: TRBJ2-5

cdr3_nt: TGTGCCAGCAGTTTGGGGCTAGTGGGGCAGCCCCAGCATTTT
cdr3_aa: CASSLGLVGQPQHF
d_call: -
clone_size: -
v_call: TRBV28
j_call: TRBJ1-5

cdr3_nt: TGTGCCAGCAGTTTTAGCGGGAGTACGGGCCCTAATACGCAGTATTTT
cdr3_aa: CASSFSGSTGPNTQYF
d_call: TRBD2
clone_size: -
v_call: TRBV7-9
j_call: TRBJ2-3

cdr3_nt: TGTGCCAGTAGACACAGCGCGAATAATTCACCCCTCCACTTT
cdr3_aa: CASRHSANNSPLHF
d_call: -
clone_size: few
v_call: TRBV12-3/TRBV12-4
j_call: TRBJ1-6

cdr3_nt: TGTGCCACCAGTGAGGGTGGACAGGGGTTCGTGGATACGCAGTATTTT
cdr3_aa: CATSEGGQGFVDTQYF
d_call: TRBD1
clone_size: -
v_call: TRBV24-1
j_call: TRBJ2-3

cdr3_nt: TGTGCCAGCAGCTTAGGGCCCTTCATTAATTCACCCCTCCACTTT
cdr3_aa: CASSLGPFINSPLHF
d_call: -
clone_size: -
v_call: TRBV7-2
j_call: TRBJ1-6

cdr3_nt: TGTGCCAGTACCGGGACAGGGACCTACGAGCAGTACTTC
cdr3_aa: CASTGTGTYEQYF
d_call: TRBD1
clone_size: few
v_call: TRBV19
j_call: TRBJ2-7

cdr3_nt: TGTGCCAGCAGTTTAGTAGCGCGCTCCTACAATGAGCAGTTCTTC
cdr3_aa: CASSLVARSYNEQFF
d_call: -
clone_size: few
v_call: TRBV12-3/TRBV12-4
j_call: TRBJ2-1

cdr3_nt: TGCGCCAGCAGCCAAGCCTTTTTTGGCGGGAGCCCCGATATCTACGAGCAGTACTTC
cdr3_aa: CASSQAFFGGSPDIYEQYF
d_call: TRBD2
clone_size: few
v_call: TRBV4-1
j_call: TRBJ2-7

cdr3_nt: TGTGCCAGCAGCCGCCTCCGCGAGGGGGAGACCCAGTACTTC
cdr3_aa: CASSRLREGETQYF
d_call: -
clone_size: few
v_call: TRBV12-3/TRBV12-4
j_call: TRBJ2-5

cdr3_nt: TGCAGTGCTAGTCGGGGTAATCAGCCCCAGCATTTT
cdr3_aa: CSASRGNQPQHF
d_call: -
clone_size: few
v_call: TRBV20-1
j_call: TRBJ1-5

cdr3_nt: TGCGCCAGCAGCGCCAGCGGGACAGTCTACGAGCAGTACTTC
cdr3_aa: CASSASGTVYEQYF
d_call: -
clone_size: -
v_call: TRBV5-1
j_call: TRBJ2-7

cdr3_nt: TGCGCCAGCAGGCTCGAGTCTGGGGCCAACGTCCTGACTTTC
cdr3_aa: CASRLESGANVLTF
d_call: -
clone_size: -
v_call: TRBV5-1
j_call: TRBJ2-6

cdr3_nt: TGCAGCGTTGCAGGGGGGAGCAATACGCAGTATTTT
cdr3_aa: CSVAGGSNTQYF
d_call: -
clone_size: many
v_call: TRBV29-1
j_call: TRBJ2-3

cdr3_nt: TGTGCCTGGTCCGAGGCAGCCTACAATGAGCAGTTCTTC
cdr3_aa: CAWSEAAYNEQFF
d_call: -
clone_size: few
v_call: TRBV30
j_call: TRBJ2-1

cdr3_nt: TGTGCCAGCAGCTTGCTTATGAACACTGAAGCTTTCTTT
cdr3_aa: CASSLLMNTEAFF
d_call: -
clone_size: many
v_call: TRBV5-6
j_call: TRBJ1-1

cdr3_nt: TGTGCCATCAGAGTAACCAGGGAAGAGACCCAGTACTTC
cdr3_aa: CAIRVTREETQYF
d_call: -
clone_size: -
v_call: TRBV10-3
j_call: TRBJ2-5

cdr3_nt: TGTGCCAGCAGCATAACTAGCTCTGGGGCCAACGTCCTGACTTTC
cdr3_aa: CASSITSSGANVLTF
d_call: -
clone_size: -
v_call: TRBV11-2
j_call: TRBJ2-6

cdr3_nt: TGTGCCAGCAGTGCCCTCTACGAGCAGTACTTC
cdr3_aa: CASSALYEQYF
d_call: -
clone_size: few
v_call: TRBV12-3/TRBV12-4
j_call: TRBJ2-7

cdr3_nt: TGTGCCAGCAGTCTGGGACAGGAGGGTGGTGATACGCAGTATTTT
cdr3_aa: CASSLGQEGGDTQYF
d_call: TRBD1
clone_size: -
v_call: TRBV6-6
j_call: TRBJ2-3

cdr3_nt: TGCAGCGTTGGTGGAGGGTCGGGTAATGCTGGCAATCAGCCCCAGCATTTT
cdr3_aa: CSVGGGSGNAGNQPQHF
d_call: -
clone_size: -
v_call: TRBV29-1
j_call: TRBJ1-5

cdr3_nt: TGTGCCAGCATCTTTGGGACAGGGGGCCAGGAGACCCAGTACTTC
cdr3_aa: CASIFGTGGQETQYF
d_call: -
clone_size: few
v_call: TRBV21-1
j_call: TRBJ2-5

cdr3_nt: TGTGCCAGCAGTGGTGGACAGGGGGAACATAAAGCTTTCTTT
cdr3_aa: CASSGGQGEHKAFF
d_call: TRBD1
clone_size: -
v_call: TRBV6-1
j_call: TRBJ1-1

cdr3_nt: TGTGCCTGGACAGGGGACCCAAATGAAAAACTGTTTTTT
cdr3_aa: CAWTGDPNEKLFF
d_call: -
clone_size: few
v_call: TRBV30
j_call: TRBJ1-4